Listed below are T cell receptor beta chains from one sample, sequenced in a study of response to subunit inactivated influenza vaccine. TCRdb reanalysed the RT-PCR reads using MiXCR and keeps one entry per CDR3 protein. The sample comprises about 520,000 distinct CDR3 sequences, 7.2% of which are singletons, and 13% rests with the top ten. Sequencing was performed on PBMCs from blood, taken roughly 24 months after vaccination. Every receptor here comes from a man aged 50 to 75 who received an inactivated influenza vaccine. CDR3s leave out the opening cysteine and the closing phenylalanine or tryptophan.

v_call	j_call	cdr3_aa
TRBV30	TRBJ2-1	AWSILGDEQF
TRBV12-3/TRBV12-4	TRBJ1-3	ASSRGNTIY
TRBV27	TRBJ2-3	ASSSYGAGQGY
TRBV12-3/TRBV12-4	TRBJ1-2	ASSPTGLGYT
TRBV28	TRBJ2-3	ASSLGIGGIGDTQY
TRBV28	TRBJ1-2	ASSQQGVSYGYT
TRBV7-2	TRBJ1-1	ASRPGTVNTEAF
TRBV10-3	TRBJ2-2	AISELGGTANTGELF
TRBV13	TRBJ2-7	ASSLQSLSYEQY
TRBV20-1	TRBJ2-3	SATGLAGSTDTQY
TRBV7-3	TRBJ2-2	ASSWGGNTGELF
TRBV28	TRBJ1-2	ASSRPGTGNLLYGYT
TRBV7-9	TRBJ1-1	ASSRSGPHNTEAF
TRBV20-1	TRBJ2-2	SAPDRDTGELF
TRBV20-1	TRBJ2-3	SARASGGAIDTQY
TRBV11-2	TRBJ2-1	ASSLGGLGIYEQF
TRBV6-1	TRBJ2-3	ASSPGPFSTDTQY
TRBV14	TRBJ2-1	ASSPQGIYSNEQF
TRBV19	TRBJ1-2	ASSPTGEGPYGYT
TRBV6-2/TRBV6-3	TRBJ2-7	ASSHGAFPTRRGSYEQY
TRBV27	TRBJ2-7	ASSLGKGASSYEQY
TRBV29-1	TRBJ2-7	SVVTPTDPYEQY
TRBV7-2	TRBJ2-3	ASSSGLANTDTQY